One and the same sample provided the 4 T cell receptor beta chains below, sequenced in a study of cytomegalovirus exposure and HLA in healthy donors. In the PCR, 60 Vbeta and 13 Jbeta primers were used. TCRdb keeps only in-frame clones here, not all; method: immunoSEQ multiplex PCR. In the table there are about 160,000 clones, around 80% of which are singletons. The sequenced sample was PBMCs. The source is a male donor in good health and CMV-seropositive.

The V and J genes are TRBV4-3 and TRBJ1-5; 8 bases line up with TRBD1. CDR3 length equals 15 residues. V trimming: 2 bases; J trimming: 6 bases; junction bases outside the gene matches: 6. Germline V CDR1 and CDR2: LGHNA, YSLEER. As DNA, the CDR3 is TGCGCCAGCAGCCAAACACTACAGGGGGGTCAGCCCCAGCATTTT. Encoded protein: CASSQTLQGGQPQHF.

The genes are TRBV6-6 and TRBJ2-1; D remains unclear. Trimming shortened V by 2 bases and J by 3 bases, and 11 bases separated the two germline ends. Germline CDR1 and CDR2: MNHNY and SVGAGI (reference sequence). The CDR3 sequence is 15 residues long. The CDR3: CASSYPTTNYNEQFF. Written as DNA, the CDR3 is TGTGCCAGCAGTTACCCCACAACCAACTACAATGAGCAGTTCTTC.

The rearrangement joins TRBV29-1 to TRBJ2-1; 11 nucleotides line up with TRBD2. Germline lookup yields CDR1 SQVTM and CDR2 ANQGSEA. Trimming took 3 bases from V and 15 from J; bases not matched to a gene: 7. This CDR3 has 12 residues. Written as DNA, the CDR3 is TGCAGCGTTGACCTAGCGGGAGGTCCTGGGTTCTTC. Protein product: CSVDLAGGPGFF.

The chain recombines TRBV11-2 with TRBJ2-5; 10 bases fit TRBD2. The CDR3 runs to 17 residues. Unmatched junction bases numbered 10, after V lost 5 bases and J lost 1 base. CDR1 and CDR2 (germline): SGHAT, FQNNGV. CDR3 sequence: CASSQVLAGGIQETQYF. The DNA for the CDR3 is TGTGCCAGCAGCCAGGTGTTAGCGGGAGGTATCCAAGAGACCCAGTACTTC.